The next 5 T cell receptor beta chains were all read from a single sample in a study of CD8+ T cells in alopecia areata. Treatment noted: oral pan-JAK inhibitor, 5-10 mg twice daily. Extracted RNA was reverse transcribed, and the resulting cDNA served as sequencing template. Sequenced by immunoSEQ multiplex PCR; TCRdb stores in-frame clones only, minus some. The data show some 190,000 clones, approximately 72% seen once. This material consisted of CD4+ T cells sorted from blood, taken around week 44, from a patient treated with tofacitinib. The receptors stem from a human donor with alopecia areata.

The chain uses TRBV30 and TRBJ1-5, with D unclear. The ends were cut back, 2 bases at V and 11 bases at J, with 10 bases in the middle. This CDR3 is built from 11 residues. Germline V gene data show CDR1 as GTSNPN and CDR2 as SVGIG (reference sequence). CDR3 nucleotides: TGTGCCTGGAGTACTGGGCCAGCCCAGCATTTT. Its translation: CAWSTGPAQHF. The full variable domain, completed using reference TRBV30 and TRBJ1-5, is SQTIHQWPATLVQPVGSPLSLECTVEGTSNPNLYWYRQAAGRGLQLLFYSVGIGQISSEVPQNLSASRPQDRQFILSSKKLLLSDSGFYLCAWSTGPAQHFGDGTRLSIL.

This clone was seen a few times. J is TRBJ2-1 and V is TRBV15, with TRBD2 as a possible D gene (6 bases). The CDR3 has 14 residues. Trimming left V 1 base short and J 5 bases short, with 9 bases between. Germline CDR1 and CDR2: LNHNV and YYDKDF (reference sequence). CDR3 residues: CATSRAGTHNEQFF. CDR3 coding DNA: TGTGCCACCAGCAGAGCTGGGACTCACAATGAGCAGTTCTTC.

The chain is built from TRBV19 and TRBJ2-7, with D perhaps TRBD2 (5 bases). V was pared by 3 bases and J by 5 bases, with 17 bases between. The CDR3 extends over 15 amino acids. Germline V gene lookup returns CDR1 LNHDA and CDR2 SQIVND (reference sequence). In nucleotides, the CDR3 is TGTGCCAGTAGTATCGACCGGGATCGTGCCAACGAGCAGTACTTC. This codes for CASSIDRDRANEQYF. The full variable domain, completed using reference TRBV19 and TRBJ2-7, is DGGITQSPKYLFRKEGQNVTLSCEQNLNHDAMYWYRQDPGQGLRLIYYSQIVNDFQKGDIAEGYSVSREKKESFPLTVTSAQKNPTAFYLCASSIDRDRANEQYFGPGTRLTVT.

This clone occurred a few times. The J gene is TRBJ1-1, the V gene TRBV30; 10 bases align to TRBD1. In germline, CDR1 is GTSNPN, CDR2 SVGIG (reference sequence). V trimming: 5 bases; J trimming: 4 bases; junction bases outside the gene matches: 4. The CDR3 runs to 13 residues. CDR3 nucleotides: TGTGCCTGGGACAGGGGGCAGGGCACTGAAGCTTTCTTT. Amino acid sequence: CAWDRGQGTEAFF.

V and J are TRBV5-1 and TRBJ2-4, with a possible D match to TRBD1 (6 bases). Germline V gene lookup returns CDR1 SGHRS and CDR2 YFSETQ. The V end was cut by 6 bases, the J end by 8 bases, with 15 bases between. This CDR3 region has 13 residues. The chain's CDR3 is CASNEGVGYIQYF. CDR3 DNA: TGCGCCAGCAACGAGGGGGTCGGATACATTCAGTACTTC.